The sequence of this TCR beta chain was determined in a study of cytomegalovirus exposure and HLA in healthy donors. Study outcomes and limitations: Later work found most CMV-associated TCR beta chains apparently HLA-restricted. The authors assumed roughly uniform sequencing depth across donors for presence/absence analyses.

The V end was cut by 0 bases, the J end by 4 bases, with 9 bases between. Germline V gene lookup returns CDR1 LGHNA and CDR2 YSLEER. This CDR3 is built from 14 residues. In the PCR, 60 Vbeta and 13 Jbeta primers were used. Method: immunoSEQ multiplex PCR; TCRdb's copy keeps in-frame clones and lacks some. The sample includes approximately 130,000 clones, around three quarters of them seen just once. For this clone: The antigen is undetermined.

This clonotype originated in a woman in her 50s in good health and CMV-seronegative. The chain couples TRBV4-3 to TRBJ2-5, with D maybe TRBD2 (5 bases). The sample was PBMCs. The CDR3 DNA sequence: TGCGCCAGCAGCCAAGACTGGGCGGGAGAGACCCAGTACTTC. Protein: CASSQDWAGETQYF.